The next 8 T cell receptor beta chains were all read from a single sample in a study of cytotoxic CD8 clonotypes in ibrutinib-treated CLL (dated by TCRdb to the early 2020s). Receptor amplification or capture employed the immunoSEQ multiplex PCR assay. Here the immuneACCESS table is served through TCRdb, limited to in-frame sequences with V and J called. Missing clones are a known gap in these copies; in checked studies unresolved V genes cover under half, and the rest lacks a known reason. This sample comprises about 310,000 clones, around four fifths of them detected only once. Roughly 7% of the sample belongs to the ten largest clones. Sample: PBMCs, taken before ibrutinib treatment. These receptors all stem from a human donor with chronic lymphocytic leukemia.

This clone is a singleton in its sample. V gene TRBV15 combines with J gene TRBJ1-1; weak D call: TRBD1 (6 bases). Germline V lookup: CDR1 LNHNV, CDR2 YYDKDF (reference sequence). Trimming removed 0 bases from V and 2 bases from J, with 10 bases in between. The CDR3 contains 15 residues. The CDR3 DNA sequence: TGTGCCACCAGCAGAGATCCAGGGGTAAACACTGAAGCTTTCTTT. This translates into CATSRDPGVNTEAFF. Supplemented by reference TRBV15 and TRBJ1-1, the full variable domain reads DAMVIQNPRYQVTQFGKPVTLSCSQTLNHNVMYWYQQKSSQAPKLLFHYYDKDFNNEADTPDNFQSRRPNTSFCFLDIRSPGLGDTAMYLCATSRDPGVNTEAFFGQGTRLTVV.

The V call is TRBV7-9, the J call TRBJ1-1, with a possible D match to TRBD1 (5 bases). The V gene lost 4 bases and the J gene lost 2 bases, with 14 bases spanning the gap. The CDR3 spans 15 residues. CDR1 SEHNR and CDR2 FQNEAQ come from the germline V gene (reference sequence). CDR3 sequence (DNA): TGTGCCAGCAGCTCGTCCCTCGGGGGAAACACTGAAGCTTTCTTT. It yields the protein CASSSSLGGNTEAFF.

CDR3 DNA sequence: TGCGCCAGCAGCCGTAGGCCGACAGGGAACTATGGCTACACCTTC. Amino acids: CASSRRPTGNYGYTF. The chain links TRBV5-1 to TRBJ1-2; 7 positions agree with TRBD1. The CDR3 has 15 amino acids. Looked up from germline, CDR1 is SGHRS and CDR2 is YFSETQ. The ends lost 4 bases at V and 2 bases at J; junction bases unmatched: 8.

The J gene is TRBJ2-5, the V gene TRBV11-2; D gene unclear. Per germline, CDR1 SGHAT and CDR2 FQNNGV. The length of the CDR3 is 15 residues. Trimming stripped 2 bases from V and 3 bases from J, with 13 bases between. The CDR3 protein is CASSLRGLVKETQYF. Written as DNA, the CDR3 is TGTGCCAGCAGCTTACGTGGGCTAGTCAAAGAGACCCAGTACTTC.

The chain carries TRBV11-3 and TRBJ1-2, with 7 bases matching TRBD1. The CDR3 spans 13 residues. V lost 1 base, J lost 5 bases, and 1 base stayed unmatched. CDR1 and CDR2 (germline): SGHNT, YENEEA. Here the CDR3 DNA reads TGTGCCAGCAGCTTAGCAGGGGGGTATGGCTACACCTTC. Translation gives CASSLAGGYGYTF.

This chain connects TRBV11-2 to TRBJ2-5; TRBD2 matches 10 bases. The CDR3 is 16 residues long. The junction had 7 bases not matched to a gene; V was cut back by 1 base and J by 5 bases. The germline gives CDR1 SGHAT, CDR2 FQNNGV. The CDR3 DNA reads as TGTGCCAGCAGCTTAGGGCTAGCGGGAGTGGTGGAGACCCAGTACTTC. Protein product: CASSLGLAGVVETQYF.

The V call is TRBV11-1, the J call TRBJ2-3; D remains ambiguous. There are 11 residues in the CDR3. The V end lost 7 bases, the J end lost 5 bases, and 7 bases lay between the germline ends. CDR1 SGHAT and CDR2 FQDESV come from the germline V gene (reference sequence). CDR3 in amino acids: CASTSGDTQYF. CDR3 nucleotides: TGTGCCAGCACGTCGGGAGATACGCAGTATTTT.

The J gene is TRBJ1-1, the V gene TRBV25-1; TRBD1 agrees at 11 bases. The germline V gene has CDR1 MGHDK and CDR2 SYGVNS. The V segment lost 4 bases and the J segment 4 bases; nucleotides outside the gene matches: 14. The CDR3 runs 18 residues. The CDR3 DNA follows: TGTGCCAGCAGTGGACTCGCGGTCGGGGACAGGGGGTCCACTGAAGCTTTCTTT. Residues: CASSGLAVGDRGSTEAFF.